A selection of T cell receptor beta chains follows, all from one sample in a study of Ad26.COV2.S vaccination and SARS-CoV-2 variants. Sequencing used immunoSEQ multiplex PCR; TCRdb keeps in-frame clones, though not all of them. This sample has about 400,000 clones, with about four fifths found just once. This specimen consisted of peripheral blood, obtained in a trial of Ad26.COV2.S vaccine versus placebo. The source is a person between 18 and 59 years old who received the Ad26.COV2.S COVID-19 vaccine or a placebo. Both conserved end residues are trimmed from each CDR3. Each record gives: V gene, CDR3 protein.

v_call: TRBV4-3
cdr3_aa: ASSQDWRGNQETQY

v_call: TRBV25-1
cdr3_aa: ASRADATNEKLF

v_call: TRBV19
cdr3_aa: ASSRPGLSYGYT

v_call: TRBV5-4
cdr3_aa: ASSVSGGGIYGYT

v_call: TRBV20-1
cdr3_aa: SARNSYGYT

v_call: TRBV30
cdr3_aa: AWSIGANQPQH

v_call: TRBV7-3
cdr3_aa: ASSVETSGRANEQY

v_call: TRBV12-3/TRBV12-4
cdr3_aa: ASTPGGENEQF

v_call: TRBV14
cdr3_aa: ASSPLAANTGELF

v_call: TRBV6-5
cdr3_aa: ASSYSTGDRGYT

v_call: TRBV19
cdr3_aa: APSPWWGTGELF

v_call: TRBV6-1
cdr3_aa: ASSEKYPANTGELF

v_call: TRBV7-9
cdr3_aa: ASSFRLAENNEQF

v_call: TRBV7-3
cdr3_aa: ASSLQGASEAF

v_call: TRBV7-9
cdr3_aa: ASSLGSELSYEQY

v_call: TRBV7-8
cdr3_aa: ASSLIETGTYEQY

v_call: TRBV19
cdr3_aa: ASSMAVYSNQPQH

v_call: TRBV28
cdr3_aa: ASSLLVGRNEQY

v_call: TRBV4-1
cdr3_aa: ASSLGPKGEQF

v_call: TRBV7-3
cdr3_aa: ASSALLGRANTGELF

v_call: TRBV4-3
cdr3_aa: ASSLSWGPGNTIY

v_call: TRBV5-1
cdr3_aa: ASSGGTDTEAF

v_call: TRBV19
cdr3_aa: ASSMMDSDTQY

v_call: TRBV18
cdr3_aa: ASSRNPQETQY

v_call: TRBV5-1
cdr3_aa: ASSSGTSRTDTQY

v_call: TRBV13
cdr3_aa: ASSLLGGTNEQF

v_call: TRBV4-3
cdr3_aa: ASSQGRVRNTEAF

v_call: TRBV4-3
cdr3_aa: ASSQGWGDNSYEQY

v_call: TRBV6-2/TRBV6-3
cdr3_aa: ASSWAPRGGLSTGELF

v_call: TRBV7-3
cdr3_aa: ASSLVVPNEQF

v_call: TRBV11-3
cdr3_aa: ASSAWGQALPQY

v_call: TRBV5-1
cdr3_aa: ASSSRTAMNTEAF

v_call: TRBV25-1
cdr3_aa: ASSEGGRTEAF

v_call: TRBV19
cdr3_aa: ASSPSAYHSYNEQF

v_call: TRBV10-1
cdr3_aa: ASSWTGGAVNTEAF

v_call: TRBV19
cdr3_aa: ASSILADTQY

v_call: TRBV27
cdr3_aa: ASSLFANTEAF

v_call: TRBV7-9
cdr3_aa: ASSLDGSKKF

v_call: TRBV5-1
cdr3_aa: ASSPTGYEQY

v_call: TRBV10-3
cdr3_aa: AISESGGGQY

v_call: TRBV13
cdr3_aa: ASSLKWGRDSLYGYT

v_call: TRBV18
cdr3_aa: ASSLISYEQY

v_call: TRBV29-1
cdr3_aa: SVQRGSTDTQY

v_call: TRBV30
cdr3_aa: AWSRDRGYNEQF

v_call: TRBV6-5
cdr3_aa: ASSHTSGASYEQY

v_call: TRBV5-1
cdr3_aa: ASSTAGFTDTQY

v_call: TRBV6-6
cdr3_aa: ASRRTANTEAF

v_call: TRBV18
cdr3_aa: ASSRLAGSTDTQY

v_call: TRBV20-1
cdr3_aa: SAGLEDTQY

v_call: TRBV2
cdr3_aa: ASNRVRHNEKLF

v_call: TRBV19
cdr3_aa: ASSIQDRSWGQPQH

v_call: TRBV18
cdr3_aa: ASQGDGASYNSPLH

v_call: TRBV12-3/TRBV12-4
cdr3_aa: ASSQLMNTEAF

v_call: TRBV29-1
cdr3_aa: SVAGKGYSYNEQF

v_call: TRBV6-6
cdr3_aa: ASSYGREKEF

v_call: TRBV5-1
cdr3_aa: ASSLEEWKAYEQY